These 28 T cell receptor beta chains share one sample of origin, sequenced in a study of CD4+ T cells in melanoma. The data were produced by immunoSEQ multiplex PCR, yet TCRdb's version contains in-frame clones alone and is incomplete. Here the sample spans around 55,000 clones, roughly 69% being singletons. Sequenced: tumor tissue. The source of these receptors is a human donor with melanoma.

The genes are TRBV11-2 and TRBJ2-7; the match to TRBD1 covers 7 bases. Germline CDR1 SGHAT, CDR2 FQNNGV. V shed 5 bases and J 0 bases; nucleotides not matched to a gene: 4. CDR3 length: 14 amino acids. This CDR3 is CASSRQGASYEQYF. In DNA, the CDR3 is TGTGCCAGCAGCCGACAGGGTGCCTCCTACGAGCAGTACTTC.

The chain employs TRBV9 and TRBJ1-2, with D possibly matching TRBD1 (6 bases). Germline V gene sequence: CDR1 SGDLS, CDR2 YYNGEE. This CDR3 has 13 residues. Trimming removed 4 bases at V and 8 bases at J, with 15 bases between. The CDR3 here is CASSPILRGGYTF. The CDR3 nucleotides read TGTGCCAGCAGCCCAATCCTCAGGGGCGGCTACACCTTC.

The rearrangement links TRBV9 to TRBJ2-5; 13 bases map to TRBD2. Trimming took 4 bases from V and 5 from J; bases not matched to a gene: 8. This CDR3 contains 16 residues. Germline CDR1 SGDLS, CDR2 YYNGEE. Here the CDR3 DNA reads TGTGCCAGCAGCCTGACTAGCGGGGGGAGGGAGGAGACCCAGTACTTC. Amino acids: CASSLTSGGREETQYF.

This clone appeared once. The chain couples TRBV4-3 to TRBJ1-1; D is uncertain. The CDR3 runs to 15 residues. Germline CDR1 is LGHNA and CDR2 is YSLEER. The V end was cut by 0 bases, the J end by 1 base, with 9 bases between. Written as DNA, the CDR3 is TGCGCCAGCAGCCAAGATCCCACGGGGAACACTGAAGCTTTCTTT. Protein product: CASSQDPTGNTEAFF.

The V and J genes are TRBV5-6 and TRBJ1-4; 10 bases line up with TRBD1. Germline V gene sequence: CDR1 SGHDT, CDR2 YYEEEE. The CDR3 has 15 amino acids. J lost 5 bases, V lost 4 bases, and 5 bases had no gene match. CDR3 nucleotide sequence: TGTGCCAGCAGCGCACCGGGACAGGGGAATGAAAAACTGTTTTTT. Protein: CASSAPGQGNEKLFF.

Here the CDR3 reads CSAYWGRELFF. The DNA of the CDR3 is TGCAGTGCTTACTGGGGGAGGGAGCTGTTTTTT. The V call is TRBV20-1, the J call TRBJ2-2; D is tentatively TRBD1 or TRBD2 (5 bases each). The CDR3 length is 11 residues. V was pared by 5 bases and J by 9 bases, with 10 bases between. In germline, CDR1 is DFQATT, CDR2 SNEGSKA (reference sequence).

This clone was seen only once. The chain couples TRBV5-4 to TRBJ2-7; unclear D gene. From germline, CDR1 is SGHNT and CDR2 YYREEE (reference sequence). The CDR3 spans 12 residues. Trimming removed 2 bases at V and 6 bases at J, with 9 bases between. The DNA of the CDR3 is TGTGCCAGCAGCTTTGAGGTCGGCGAGCAGTACTTC. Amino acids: CASSFEVGEQYF.

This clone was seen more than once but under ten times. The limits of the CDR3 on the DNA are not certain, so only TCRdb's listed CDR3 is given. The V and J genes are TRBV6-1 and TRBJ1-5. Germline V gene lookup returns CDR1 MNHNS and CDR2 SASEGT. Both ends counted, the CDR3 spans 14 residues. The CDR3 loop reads CASSGSGPAQPQHF.

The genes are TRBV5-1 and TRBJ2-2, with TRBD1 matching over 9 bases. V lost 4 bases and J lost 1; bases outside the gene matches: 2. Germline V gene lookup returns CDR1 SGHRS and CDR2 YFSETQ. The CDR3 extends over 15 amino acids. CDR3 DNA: TGCGCCAGCAGCCCGGGACAGGGGAACACCGGGGAGCTGTTTTTT. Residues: CASSPGQGNTGELFF.

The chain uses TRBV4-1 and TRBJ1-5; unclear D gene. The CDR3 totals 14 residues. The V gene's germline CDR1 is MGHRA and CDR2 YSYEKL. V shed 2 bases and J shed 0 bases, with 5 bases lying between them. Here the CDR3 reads CASSQYYSNQPQHF. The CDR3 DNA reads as TGCGCCAGCAGCCAATACTATAGCAATCAGCCCCAGCATTTT.

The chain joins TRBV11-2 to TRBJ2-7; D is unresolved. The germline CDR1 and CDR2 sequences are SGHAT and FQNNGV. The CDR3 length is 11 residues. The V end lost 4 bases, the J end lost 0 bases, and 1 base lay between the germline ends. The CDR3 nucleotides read TGTGCCAGCAGCTACTCCTACGAGCAGTACTTC. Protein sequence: CASSYSYEQYF.

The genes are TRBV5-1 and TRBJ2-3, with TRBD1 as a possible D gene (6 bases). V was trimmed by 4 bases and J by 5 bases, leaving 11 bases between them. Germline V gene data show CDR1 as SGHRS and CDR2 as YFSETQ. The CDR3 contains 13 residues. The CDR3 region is CASSVQQGDTQYF. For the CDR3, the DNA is TGCGCCAGCAGCGTGCAACAGGGAGATACGCAGTATTTT.

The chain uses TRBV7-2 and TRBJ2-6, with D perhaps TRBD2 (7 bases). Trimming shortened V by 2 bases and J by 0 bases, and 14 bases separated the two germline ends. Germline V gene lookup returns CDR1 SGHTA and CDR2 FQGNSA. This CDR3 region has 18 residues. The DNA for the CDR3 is TGTGCCAGCAGCTTATTATTGAGGGGGGGCTCTGGGGCCAACGTCCTGACTTTC. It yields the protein CASSLLLRGGSGANVLTF.

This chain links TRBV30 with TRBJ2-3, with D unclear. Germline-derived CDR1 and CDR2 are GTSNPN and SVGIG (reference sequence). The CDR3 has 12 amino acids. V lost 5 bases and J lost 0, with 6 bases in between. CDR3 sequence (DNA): TGTGCCTGGGCCCCCAGCACAGATACGCAGTATTTT. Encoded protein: CAWAPSTDTQYF.

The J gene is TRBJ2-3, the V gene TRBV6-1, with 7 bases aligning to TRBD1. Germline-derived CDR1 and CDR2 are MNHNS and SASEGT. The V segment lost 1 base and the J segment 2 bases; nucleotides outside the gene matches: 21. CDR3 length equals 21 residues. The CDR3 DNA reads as TGTGCCAGCAGTGAAGGTAGAAGGGGGCAGGGTATGTGGCCTTTCACAGATACGCAGTATTTT. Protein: CASSEGRRGQGMWPFTDTQYF.

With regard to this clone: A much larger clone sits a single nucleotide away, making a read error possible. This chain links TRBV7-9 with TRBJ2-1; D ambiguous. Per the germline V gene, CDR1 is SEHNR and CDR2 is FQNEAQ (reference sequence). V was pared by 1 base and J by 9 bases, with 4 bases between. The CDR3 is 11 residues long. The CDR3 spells CASSLDREQFF. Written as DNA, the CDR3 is TGTGCCAGCAGCTTAGACCGTGAGCAGTTCTTC.

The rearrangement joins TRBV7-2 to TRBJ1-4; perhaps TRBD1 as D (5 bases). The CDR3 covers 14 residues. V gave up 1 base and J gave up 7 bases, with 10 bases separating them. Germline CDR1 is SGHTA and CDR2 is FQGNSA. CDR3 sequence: CASSLGRRVEKLFF. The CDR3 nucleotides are TGTGCCAGCAGCTTAGGTCGCAGGGTTGAAAAACTGTTTTTT. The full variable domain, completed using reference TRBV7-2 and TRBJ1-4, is GAGVSQSPSNKVTEKGKDVELRCDPISGHTALYWYRQSLGQGLEFLIYFQGNSAPDKSGLPSDRFSAERTGGSVSTLTIQRTQQEDSAVYLCASSLGRRVEKLFFGSGTQLSVL.

The DNA for the CDR3 is TGTGCCAGCAGCTTGGGACAGACAGATACGCAGTATTTT. Translated, it gives CASSLGQTDTQYF. This rearrangement joins TRBV7-3 to TRBJ2-3; 7 nucleotides match TRBD1. The ends lost 3 bases at V and 3 bases at J; junction bases unmatched: 0. Germline-derived CDR1 and CDR2 are SGHTA and FQGTGA. The CDR3 extends over 13 amino acids.

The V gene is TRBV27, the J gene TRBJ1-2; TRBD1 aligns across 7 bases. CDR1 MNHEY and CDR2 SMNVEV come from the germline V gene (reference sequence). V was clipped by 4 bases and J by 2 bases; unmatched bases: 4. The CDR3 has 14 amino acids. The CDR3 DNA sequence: TGTGCCAGCAGTTCGTTGACAGGGAACTATGGCTACACCTTC. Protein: CASSSLTGNYGYTF.

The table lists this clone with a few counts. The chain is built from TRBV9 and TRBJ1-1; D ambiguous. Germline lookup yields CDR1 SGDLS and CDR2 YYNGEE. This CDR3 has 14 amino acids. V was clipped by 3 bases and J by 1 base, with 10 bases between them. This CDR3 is CASSGPTPNTEAFF. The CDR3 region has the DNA TGTGCCAGCAGCGGGCCGACACCGAACACTGAAGCTTTCTTT.

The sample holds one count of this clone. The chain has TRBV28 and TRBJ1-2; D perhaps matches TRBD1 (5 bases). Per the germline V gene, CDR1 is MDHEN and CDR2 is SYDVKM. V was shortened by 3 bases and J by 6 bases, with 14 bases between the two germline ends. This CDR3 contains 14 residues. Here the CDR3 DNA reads TGTGCCAGCAGTTTTGGAAATCAGGGAGATGGCTACACCTTC. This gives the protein CASSFGNQGDGYTF.

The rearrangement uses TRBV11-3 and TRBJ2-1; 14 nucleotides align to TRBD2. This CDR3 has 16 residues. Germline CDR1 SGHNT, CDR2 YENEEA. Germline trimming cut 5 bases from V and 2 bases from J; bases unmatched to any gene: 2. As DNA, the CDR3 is TGTGCCAGCAGCGCGGGACTAGCGGGGGCCTACAATGAGCAGTTCTTC. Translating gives CASSAGLAGAYNEQFF. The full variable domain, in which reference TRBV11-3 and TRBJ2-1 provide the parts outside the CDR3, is EAGVVQSPRYKIIEKKQPVAFWCNPISGHNTLYWYLQNLGQGPELLIRYENEEAVDDSQLPKDRFSAERLKGVDSTLKIQPAELGDSAVYLCASSAGLAGAYNEQFFGPGTRLTVL.

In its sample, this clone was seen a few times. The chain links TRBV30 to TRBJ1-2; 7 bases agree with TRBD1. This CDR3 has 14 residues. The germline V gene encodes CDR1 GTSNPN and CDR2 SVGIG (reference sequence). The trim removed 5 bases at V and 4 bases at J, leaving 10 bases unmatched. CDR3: CAWENRGALYGYTF. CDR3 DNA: TGTGCCTGGGAGAACAGGGGTGCCCTCTATGGCTACACCTTC.

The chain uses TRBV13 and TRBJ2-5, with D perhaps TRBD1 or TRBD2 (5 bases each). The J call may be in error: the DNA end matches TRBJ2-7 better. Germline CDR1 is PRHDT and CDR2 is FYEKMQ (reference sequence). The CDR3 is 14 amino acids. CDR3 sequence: CASSPRDGSYEQYF. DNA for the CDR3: TGTGCCAGCAGCCCCAGGGACGGTAGCTACGAGCAGTACTTC.

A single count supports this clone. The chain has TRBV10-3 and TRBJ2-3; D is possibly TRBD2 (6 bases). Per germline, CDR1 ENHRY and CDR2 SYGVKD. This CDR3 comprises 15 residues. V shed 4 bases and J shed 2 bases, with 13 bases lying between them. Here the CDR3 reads CAISAAGSLTDTQYF. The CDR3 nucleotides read TGTGCCATCAGTGCGGCGGGGTCCCTCACAGATACGCAGTATTTT.

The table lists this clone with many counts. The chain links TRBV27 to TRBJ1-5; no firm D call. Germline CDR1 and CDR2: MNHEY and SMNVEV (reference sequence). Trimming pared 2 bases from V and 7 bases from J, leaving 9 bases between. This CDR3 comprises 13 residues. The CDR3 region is CASSLGGPQPQHF. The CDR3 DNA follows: TGTGCCAGCAGTTTAGGCGGCCCCCAGCCCCAGCATTTT.

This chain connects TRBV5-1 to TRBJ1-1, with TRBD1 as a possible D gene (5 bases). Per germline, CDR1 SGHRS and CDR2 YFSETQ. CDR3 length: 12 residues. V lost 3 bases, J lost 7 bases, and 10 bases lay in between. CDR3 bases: TGCGCCAGCAGCTCATCGGGGGGTGAAGCTTTCTTT. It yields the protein CASSSSGGEAFF.

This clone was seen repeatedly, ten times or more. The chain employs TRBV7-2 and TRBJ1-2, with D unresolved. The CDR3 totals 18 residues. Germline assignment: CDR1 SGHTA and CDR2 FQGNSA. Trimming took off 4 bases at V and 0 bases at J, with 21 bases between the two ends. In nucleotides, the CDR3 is TGTGCCAGCAGCTCCCGCCCGGCGGCGGACCGGGCTAACTATGGCTACACCTTC. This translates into CASSSRPAADRANYGYTF.